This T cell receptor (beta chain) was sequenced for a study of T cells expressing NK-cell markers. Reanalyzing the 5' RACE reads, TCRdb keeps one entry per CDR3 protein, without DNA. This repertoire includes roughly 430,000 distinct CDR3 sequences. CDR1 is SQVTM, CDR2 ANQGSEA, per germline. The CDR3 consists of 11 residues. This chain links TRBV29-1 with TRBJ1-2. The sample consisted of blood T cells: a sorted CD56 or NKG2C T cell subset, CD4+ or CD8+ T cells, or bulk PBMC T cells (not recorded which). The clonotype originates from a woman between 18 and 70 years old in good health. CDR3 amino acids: CSVERVGGYTF.